The 11 T cell receptor beta chains given below trace back to one sample, sequenced in a study of T cell repertoires in cytomegalovirus infection. These receptors lack a known antigen. TCRdb re-analysed the reads in MiXCR, keeping a single row per CDR3 protein. The sample lists approximately 300,000 distinct CDR3 sequences, around a quarter occurring once. The source was cultured PBMCs, collected from culture after CMV antigen stimulation. Every receptor here comes from a human donor in good health (CMV status not recorded). Some clones in this sample may be carry-over from other donors' samples.

This clonotype was observed at least ten times. The J gene is TRBJ2-7, the V gene TRBV7-2, with TRBD2 matching 10 bases. The CDR3 is 14 residues long. J gave up 5 bases and V 6 bases, and 7 bases lay outside the gene matches. Germline V lookup: CDR1 SGHTA, CDR2 FQGNSA. CDR3 coding DNA: TGTGCCAGCAGTTCAGCGGGAGGGCCGGACGAGCAGTACTTC. It yields the protein CASSSAGGPDEQYF.

V and J are TRBV28 and TRBJ1-3; unclear D gene. The V end was cut by 9 bases, the J end by 4 bases, with 10 bases between. The CDR3 sequence is 12 residues long. Germline assignment: CDR1 MDHEN and CDR2 SYDVKM. The CDR3 spells CARSPPGNTIYF. In nucleotides, the CDR3 is TGTGCCAGAAGTCCGCCCGGAAACACCATATATTTT.

This CDR3 reads CASTFGGSSYEQYF. The DNA of the CDR3 is TGTGCCAGCACTTTCGGGGGGAGCTCCTACGAGCAGTACTTC. The rearrangement links TRBV28 to TRBJ2-7; the match to TRBD2 covers 7 bases. This CDR3 spans 14 amino acids. J gave up 0 bases and V 7 bases, and 6 bases lay outside the gene matches. Looked up from germline, CDR1 is MDHEN and CDR2 is SYDVKM.

This clonotype was detected many times. This chain links TRBV27 with TRBJ2-1; TRBD1 agrees at 7 bases. Germline CDR1 MNHEY, CDR2 SMNVEV (reference sequence). This CDR3 is 12 amino acids long. V shed 5 bases and J 10 bases; nucleotides not matched to a gene: 5. This chain's CDR3 is CASSPQGQEQFF. CDR3 DNA sequence: TGTGCCAGCAGTCCCCAGGGACAGGAGCAGTTCTTC.

The chain links TRBV20-1 to TRBJ1-2; a possible D gene is TRBD1 (5 bases). The germline V and J ends were trimmed by 1 base and 4 bases, with 16 bases remaining between them. From germline, CDR1 is DFQATT and CDR2 SNEGSKA (reference sequence). The CDR3 totals 15 residues. CDR3 sequence: CSARVPDSSLYGYTF. For the CDR3, the DNA is TGCAGTGCTAGAGTACCCGACAGTTCTCTCTATGGCTACACCTTC.

In this sample, this clonotype turned up a few times. The chain employs TRBV27 and TRBJ2-3; D is unclear. The CDR3 runs 15 residues. Trimming took off 5 bases at V and 1 base at J, with 13 bases between the two ends. The germline V gene has CDR1 MNHEY and CDR2 SMNVEV (reference sequence). The CDR3 sequence is CASSQAWEGTDTQYF. CDR3 DNA: TGTGCCAGCAGTCAAGCGTGGGAAGGCACAGATACGCAGTATTTT.

The CDR3 loop is CASSSRFRLAGLSYNEQFF. The CDR3 bases are TGTGCCAGCAGTTCTCGGTTTCGACTAGCGGGCCTTTCCTACAATGAGCAGTTCTTC. The chain uses TRBV28 and TRBJ2-1; 10 bases map to TRBD2. The CDR3 has 19 residues. V shed 4 bases and J 1 base; nucleotides not matched to a gene: 13. The V gene's germline CDR1 is MDHEN and CDR2 SYDVKM.

This clonotype was counted a few times. The CDR3 region has the DNA TGTGCCAGCAGTGCCCTCCCCCGCGTCACCGGCACAGATACGCAGTATTTT. It translates to CASSALPRVTGTDTQYF. The rearrangement links TRBV6-1 to TRBJ2-3; D is undetermined. Germline loops: CDR1 MNHNS, CDR2 SASEGT. The CDR3 totals 17 residues. Trimming took 4 bases from V and 1 from J, leaving 18 bases between them.

In this sample, this clonotype turned up a few times. V gene TRBV10-3 combines with J gene TRBJ1-2; maybe TRBD1 (6 bases). The germline V gene has CDR1 ENHRY and CDR2 SYGVKD. V lost 2 bases, J lost 6 bases, and 13 bases lay in between. The CDR3 runs to 14 residues. In DNA form, the CDR3 reads TGTGCCATCAGTGAGAACAGGGACGGGAATGGCTACACCTTC. As protein: CAISENRDGNGYTF.

This clonotype was seen only a few times. The J gene is TRBJ2-2, the V gene TRBV10-3; TRBD2 aligns across 7 bases. Germline V lookup: CDR1 ENHRY, CDR2 SYGVKD. V lost 2 bases and J lost 6; bases outside the gene matches: 12. The CDR3 loop spans 17 amino acids. The CDR3 sequence: CAISEPISGMSAGELFF. In DNA form, the CDR3 reads TGTGCCATCAGTGAGCCGATCAGCGGGATGAGCGCCGGGGAGCTGTTTTTT.

This clonotype was observed at least ten times. V gene TRBV7-2 combines with J gene TRBJ1-2; D gene unclear. Trimming cost V 1 base and J 6 bases, with 9 bases left between them. This CDR3 is 13 amino acids long. In germline, CDR1 is SGHTA, CDR2 FQGNSA. CDR3 sequence: CASSLVFRDGYTF. The CDR3 bases are TGTGCCAGCAGCTTAGTGTTCCGGGATGGCTACACCTTC.